This T cell receptor (beta chain) was found in a study of OX40 agonist ivuxolimab in advanced cancers. Study-wide context: The costimulatory receptor OX40 (CD134) was targeted by ivuxolimab, a fully human IgG2 agonistic monoclonal antibody. Prior anti-PD-1, anti-PD-L1 or anti-CTLA-4 therapy was permitted, and about two fifths of dose-escalation patients had received checkpoint inhibitors. The purpose of peripheral TCRbeta sequencing was to test whether ivuxolimab changed TCR sequence diversity and led to clonal T-cell expansion. A male proportion of 82.7% and a mean age of about 60 years, ranging from about 23 to 90, were recorded for the dose-escalation cohort. Intravenous ivuxolimab was administered to patients every 2 weeks at six dose levels: 0.01, 0.1, 0.3, 1.5, 3 and 10 mg/kg. Of the approximately 53 patients in dose escalation, 19 had hepatocellular carcinoma, roughly 15 had melanoma, 9 had renal cell carcinoma and 9 had head and neck cancer. Partial responses were achieved by three dose-escalation patients, of whom one had hepatocellular carcinoma and two had cutaneous melanoma. The paper reports the monotherapy dose-escalation portion (N = 52 patients) of the phase I ivuxolimab trial.

For sequencing of the TCRbeta CDR3 region, genomic DNA was extracted from the sorted cells. TCRbeta CDR3 regions were sequenced using the immunoSEQ Assay. TCRdb obtained this table from immuneACCESS and retained in-frame rearrangements with V and J assigned. These tables miss some clones; where compared with another copy, unresolved V genes account for less than half of the shortfall, and the remainder is unexplained. This sample is represented by about 120,000 clones; more than 80% of them were singletons. The top ten constitute around 0.53% of the sample. The germline V gene sets CDR1 to SGHVS and CDR2 to FQNEAQ. Taken from cysteine to phenylalanine, the CDR3 has 13 residues. Only CDR3 DNA remains: 39 bases, in frame from the first base. At the junction V is shortened by 6 bases and J by 4 bases, with 11 bases in between. Points on this clone: It has no known antigen specificity. One base away there is no much larger clone; base qualities are not given.

The full study reports these points: At doses of 0.1 to 3.0 mg/kg, clonal expansion of both CD4+ and CD8+ T cells in blood was seen between baseline and week 6. Low levels of normalized T-cell clonal expansion were also seen in some nonresponding patients. In the 0.1-3.0 mg/kg groups, partial responders had among the lowest normalized peripheral clonal expansion, particularly in CD8+ T cells. On average, CD8+ T cells showed more expanded clones than CD4+ T cells after ivuxolimab. The antigen specificity of the clonally expanded peripheral T cells was not determined.

Patients with a history of autoimmune disease or receiving systemic immunosuppression were excluded from the trial. In every dose cohort, peripheral blood was drawn for TCR sequencing at baseline, cycle 4 day 1, and cycle 7 day 1. The samples were drawn from a first-in-human, open-label, multicenter phase I dose-escalation trial of ivuxolimab. Adults with locally advanced or metastatic melanoma, renal cell carcinoma, hepatocellular carcinoma or head and neck squamous cell carcinoma were enrolled in the trial. CD4+ and CD8+ T cells were sorted separately from peripheral blood before TCR sequencing. The chain couples TRBV7-8 to TRBJ2-3; the D gene cannot be resolved reliably. Sample: CD4+ or CD8+ T cells sorted from blood, taken in a trial of the OX40 agonist ivuxolimab. This sequence originates from an adult with an advanced solid tumor such as melanoma, head and neck, liver or kidney cancer. The nucleotide sequence is TGTGCCAGCAGACCCTTTGGCGCAGATACGCAGTATTTT. It codes for CASRPFGADTQYF.